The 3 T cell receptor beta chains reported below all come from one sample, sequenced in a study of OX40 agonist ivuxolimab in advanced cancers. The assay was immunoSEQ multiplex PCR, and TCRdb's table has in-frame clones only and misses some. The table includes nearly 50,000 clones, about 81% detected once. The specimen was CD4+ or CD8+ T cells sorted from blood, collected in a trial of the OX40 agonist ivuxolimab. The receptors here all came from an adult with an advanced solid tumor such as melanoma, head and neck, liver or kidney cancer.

CDR3 amino acids: CAISVAVQDTQYF. The CDR3 coding sequence is TGTGCCATCAGTGTAGCGGTCCAGGATACGCAGTATTTT. V gene TRBV10-3 combines with J gene TRBJ2-3; the D gene is possibly TRBD2 (6 bases). This CDR3 has 13 residues. CDR1 is ENHRY and CDR2 is SYGVKD in the germline V gene. Trimming removed 4 bases at V and 6 bases at J, with 11 bases between.

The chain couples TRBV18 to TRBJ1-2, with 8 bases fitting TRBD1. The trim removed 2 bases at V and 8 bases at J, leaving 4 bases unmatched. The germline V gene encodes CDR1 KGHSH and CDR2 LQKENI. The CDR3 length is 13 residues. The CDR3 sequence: CASSPLDREGYTF. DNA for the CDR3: TGTGCCAGCTCACCATTGGACAGGGAAGGCTACACCTTC.

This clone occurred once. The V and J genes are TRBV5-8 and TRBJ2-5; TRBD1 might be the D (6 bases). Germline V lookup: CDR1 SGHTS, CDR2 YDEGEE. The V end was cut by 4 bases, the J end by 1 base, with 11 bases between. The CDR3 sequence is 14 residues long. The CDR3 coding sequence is TGTGCCAGCAGCCAAGGACAGCCCCAAGAGACCCAGTACTTC. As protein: CASSQGQPQETQYF. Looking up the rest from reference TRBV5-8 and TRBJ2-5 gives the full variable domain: EAGVTQSPTHLIKTRGQQATLRCSPISGHTSVYWYQQALGLGLQFLLWYDEGEERNRGNFPPRFSGRQFPNYSSELNVNALELEDSALYLCASSQGQPQETQYFGPGTRLLVL.